The 30 T cell receptor beta chains below were found in one sample sequenced in a study of shared clonotypes between healthy human individuals. The method was immunoSEQ multiplex PCR; TCRdb's version includes in-frame clones alone and lacks a portion of them. This sample yields roughly 1 million clones, of which about 77% are seen a single time; over 1.3% belongs to the top ten. Sequencing was performed on memory CD4+ T cells sorted from blood. Subset defined: CD45RA-negative fraction. The source is a young man in good health.

This CDR3 is CASSGRGGGEGYTF. CDR3 DNA sequence: TGTGCCAGCAGTGGCCGGGGTGGGGGTGAGGGCTACACCTTC. The chain joins TRBV28 to TRBJ1-2; D may be TRBD1 (5 bases). Germline lookup yields CDR1 MDHEN and CDR2 SYDVKM. The V end lost 5 bases, the J end lost 8 bases, and 18 bases lay between the germline ends. This CDR3 comprises 14 residues.

V is TRBV7-2 and J is TRBJ2-5; no clear D. V dropped 4 bases and J dropped 3 bases, with 9 bases sitting between them. The CDR3 has 13 amino acids. Germline V gene sequence: CDR1 SGHTA, CDR2 FQGNSA. Here the CDR3 DNA reads TGTGCCAGCAGCTCTCCTCTGGAAGAGACCCAGTACTTC. It codes for CASSSPLEETQYF.

J is TRBJ2-1 and V is TRBV1. TRBV1 is assigned pseudogene status. This CDR3 spans 16 amino acids. The CDR3 DNA reads TGCACCAGCAGCCAAGTTGGGACCGTAACCTACAATGAGCAGTTCTTC. Residues: CTSSQVGTVTYNEQFF.

This clone appeared a few times. The rearrangement links TRBV27 to TRBJ2-3, with a tentative D call TRBD2 (5 bases). The V and J ends lost 6 bases and 0 bases respectively, with 19 bases between them. Looked up from germline, CDR1 is MNHEY and CDR2 is SMNVEV (reference sequence). The CDR3 covers 17 residues. The CDR3 coding sequence is TGTGCCAGCAGCCCAAGACCCCCAGCGGCTAGCACAGATACGCAGTATTTT. Residues: CASSPRPPAASTDTQYF.

Ten or more counts support this clone. This rearrangement joins TRBV28 to TRBJ1-2, with no clear D. The CDR3 loop spans 15 amino acids. Trimming took 7 bases from V and 2 from J, leaving 17 bases between them. Germline-derived CDR1 and CDR2 are MDHEN and SYDVKM. The CDR3 spells CASTLDPRENYGYTF. The CDR3 nucleotides are TGTGCCAGCACCTTGGACCCCCGGGAAAACTATGGCTACACCTTC.

In DNA form, the CDR3 reads TGTGCCAGCAGAGATAGCGGGAGGGCTTTAGCCGAGCAGTACTTC. It codes for CASRDSGRALAEQYF. The chain employs TRBV6-6 and TRBJ2-7, with 11 bases aligning to TRBD2. In germline, CDR1 is MNHNY, CDR2 SVGAGI (reference sequence). The ends lost 6 bases at V and 6 bases at J; junction bases unmatched: 10. This CDR3 is 15 amino acids long.

Concerning this clone: A much larger clone lies one base from this, so it may be a read error. The chain uses TRBV2 and TRBJ1-5; weak D call: TRBD1 (6 bases). Trimming removed 6 bases at V and 0 bases at J, with 12 bases between. Germline lookup yields CDR1 SNHLY and CDR2 FYNNEI. The CDR3 totals 15 residues. The CDR3 sequence is CASSRTEFSNQPQHF. DNA of the CDR3: TGTGCCAGCAGCCGGACAGAGTTTAGCAATCAGCCCCAGCATTTT.

This sequence joins TRBV28 and TRBJ1-1, with no clear D. CDR3 length: 15 residues. Germline CDR1 MDHEN, CDR2 SYDVKM. V was clipped by 2 bases and J by 3 bases, with 13 bases between them. The CDR3 here is CASSLGGRTHTEAFF. CDR3 sequence (DNA): TGTGCCAGCAGTTTAGGCGGCAGGACGCACACTGAAGCTTTCTTT.

The V and J genes are TRBV7-9 and TRBJ1-1, with a possible D match to TRBD1 (6 bases). The CDR3 has 17 amino acids. The V and J ends lost 6 bases and 0 bases respectively, with 20 bases between them. Germline CDR1 reads SEHNR; CDR2 reads FQNEAQ (reference sequence). The CDR3 reads CASRGVTDSLLNTEAFF. The DNA of the CDR3 is TGTGCCAGCAGGGGGGTGACGGACAGCCTCTTGAACACTGAAGCTTTCTTT.

The CDR3 region is CASSLGVWQPQHF. In nucleotides, the CDR3 is TGTGCCAGCAGCTTAGGTGTGTGGCAGCCCCAGCATTTT. The chain uses TRBV11-2 and TRBJ1-5, with D uncertain. The CDR3 is 13 residues long. The germline V gene has CDR1 SGHAT and CDR2 FQNNGV. Between the trimmed V and J ends, which lost 1 base and 7 bases, there was a span of 8 bases. The whole variable domain, remainder taken from reference TRBV11-2 and TRBJ1-5, is EAGVAQSPRYKIIEKRQSVAFWCNPISGHATLYWYQQILGQGPKLLIQFQNNGVVDDSQLPKDRFSAERLKGVDSTLKIQPAKLEDSAVYLCASSLGVWQPQHFGDGTRLSIL.

In this sample, this clone turned up once. This chain joins TRBV7-2 and TRBJ2-3; TRBD1 or TRBD2 may be the D gene (6 bases each). This CDR3 contains 15 residues. In germline, CDR1 is SGHTA, CDR2 FQGNSA. V dropped 5 bases and J dropped 2 bases, with 14 bases sitting between them. This CDR3 is CASSQGSGYTDTQYF. The CDR3, as DNA: TGTGCCAGCAGCCAGGGGAGCGGGTACACAGATACGCAGTATTTT.

This clone was found a few times. This rearrangement joins TRBV5-4 to TRBJ2-3; D not certain. Germline CDR1 reads SGHNT; CDR2 reads YYREEE (reference sequence). Trimming cost V 1 base and J 0 bases, with 9 bases left between them. This CDR3 has 15 amino acids. This CDR3 reads CASSLPRSSTDTQYF. The CDR3 coding sequence is TGTGCCAGCAGCTTGCCACGCTCTAGCACAGATACGCAGTATTTT.

About this clone: Just one base apart from a much larger clone, this may be a read error. This rearrangement joins TRBV7-2 to TRBJ1-2, with 8 bases fitting TRBD1. The CDR3 length is 15 residues. CDR1 is SGHTA and CDR2 is FQGNSA in the germline V gene. The V gene end was trimmed by 9 bases and the J gene end by 0 bases; junction bases not matched to a gene: 9. The CDR3 protein is CASFSDRGPNYGYTF. In nucleotides, the CDR3 is TGTGCCAGTTTCTCAGACAGGGGTCCTAACTATGGCTACACCTTC.

Concerning this clone itself: A much more abundant neighbour one base away suggests this may be a read error. The chain uses TRBV6-8 and TRBJ2-5, with 14 bases matching TRBD2. The CDR3 length is 14 residues. Losses at the gene ends were 5 bases for V and 4 bases for J; bases not matched to a gene: 0. CDR1 is MNHGY, CDR2 SAAAGT, per germline. CDR3: CASSGTSGGETQYF. In DNA, the CDR3 is TGTGCCAGCAGTGGGACTAGCGGGGGAGAGACCCAGTACTTC.

This rearrangement joins TRBV29-1 to TRBJ1-1, with D maybe TRBD1 (6 bases). The CDR3 length is 11 residues. Germline CDR1 SQVTM, CDR2 ANQGSEA. V lost 8 bases, J lost 2 bases, and 9 bases lay in between. The CDR3: CSRQANTEAFF. DNA of the CDR3: TGCAGCAGACAGGCAAACACTGAAGCTTTCTTT.

This clone was seen many times. The chain has TRBV5-4 and TRBJ1-1; D perhaps matches TRBD1 (5 bases). The length of the CDR3 is 15 residues. Germline CDR1 is SGHNT and CDR2 is YYREEE (reference sequence). Trimming removed 2 bases at V and 4 bases at J, with 15 bases between. CDR3 sequence reads: CASSFPGTQRTEAFF. The CDR3 bases are TGTGCCAGCAGCTTCCCGGGGACCCAACGCACTGAAGCTTTCTTT.

This clone was recorded a few times. This chain connects TRBV7-3 to TRBJ2-5; D is undetermined. This CDR3 comprises 15 residues. V lost 1 base to trimming and J lost 4 bases, with 13 bases between them. The germline V gene has CDR1 SGHTA and CDR2 FQGTGA. The CDR3 DNA sequence: TGTGCCAGCAGCTTAAACGGCCATACGGCAGAGACCCAGTACTTC. It specifies CASSLNGHTAETQYF.

This clone has only one observation. V and J are TRBV28 and TRBJ1-4; perhaps TRBD1 as D (6 bases). The CDR3 extends over 16 amino acids. Germline V gives CDR1 MDHEN, CDR2 SYDVKM. Trimming took off 6 bases at V and 0 bases at J, with 14 bases between the two ends. The CDR3 sequence: CASRLDRFATNEKLFF. The CDR3 DNA reads TGTGCCAGCAGGCTTGACAGGTTTGCAACTAATGAAAAACTGTTTTTT.

The chain links TRBV7-6 to TRBJ2-7, with D possibly being TRBD1 (7 bases). Trimming cost V 1 base and J 4 bases, with 14 bases left between them. This CDR3 spans 15 amino acids. Germline lookup yields CDR1 SGHVS and CDR2 FNYEAQ. The CDR3 reads CASSLGAGQSYEQYF. CDR3 in DNA: TGTGCCAGCAGCTTAGGGGCGGGACAGTCATACGAGCAGTACTTC.

The J gene is TRBJ2-7, the V gene TRBV10-3; 11 nucleotides line up with TRBD1. The junction had 7 bases not matched to a gene; V was cut back by 7 bases and J by 2 bases. Looked up from germline, CDR1 is ENHRY and CDR2 is SYGVKD. The CDR3 has 15 residues. CDR3 sequence (DNA): TGTGCCATCACCCGGGGGACAGGGGGTCCCTACGAGCAGTACTTC. Amino acids: CAITRGTGGPYEQYF.

V usage is TRBV10-3 and J usage is TRBJ2-1; 7 nucleotides align to TRBD1. With V trimmed by 4 bases and J by 8 bases, 14 bases remained unmatched. Germline values: CDR1 ENHRY, CDR2 SYGVKD. This CDR3 is 16 amino acids long. CDR3 sequence: CAISGSKGRGIDEQFF. The CDR3 bases are TGTGCCATCAGTGGAAGTAAGGGCAGGGGGATCGATGAGCAGTTCTTC.

The chain employs TRBV14 and TRBJ1-1; no firm D call. The length of the CDR3 is 16 residues. The V gene's germline CDR1 is SGHDN and CDR2 FVKESK. V gave up 0 bases and J gave up 0 bases, with 11 bases separating them. The CDR3: CASSQETGIMNTEAFF. The CDR3 DNA is TGTGCCAGCAGCCAAGAGACCGGTATCATGAACACTGAAGCTTTCTTT.

The chain carries TRBV6-5 and TRBJ2-1; 8 bases line up with TRBD2. The CDR3 is 14 residues long. Losses at the gene ends were 4 bases for V and 7 bases for J; bases not matched to a gene: 6. Germline V gives CDR1 MNHEY, CDR2 SVGAGI. The CDR3: CASSSGLAGNEQFF. The CDR3 DNA follows: TGTGCCAGCAGTTCTGGACTAGCCGGGAATGAGCAGTTCTTC.

V gene TRBV7-9 combines with J gene TRBJ1-5; no firm D call. Per the germline V gene, CDR1 is SEHNR and CDR2 is FQNEAQ (reference sequence). This CDR3 is 15 amino acids long. The V end was cut by 1 base, the J end by 6 bases, with 13 bases between. CDR3 residues: CASSLDGRSGQPQHF. The CDR3 region has the DNA TGTGCCAGCAGCTTAGACGGGAGGTCGGGTCAGCCCCAGCATTTT.

The chain uses TRBV2 and TRBJ1-2; TRBD1 might be the D (5 bases). Germline V gives CDR1 SNHLY, CDR2 FYNNEI. The CDR3 spans 13 residues. V shed 3 bases and J shed 4 bases, with 9 bases lying between them. The CDR3 nucleotides read TGTGCCAGCAGTGAGTCGGGGGTCTATGGCTACACCTTC. This encodes CASSESGVYGYTF.

The V call is TRBV20-1, the J call TRBJ1-2; D call uncertain. Trimming pared 4 bases from V and 4 bases from J, leaving 4 bases between. The CDR3 spans 10 residues. Germline V gene lookup returns CDR1 DFQATT and CDR2 SNEGSKA (reference sequence). The CDR3: CSAIFYGYTF. In nucleotides, the CDR3 is TGCAGTGCTATTTTCTATGGCTACACCTTC.

The chain has TRBV11-2 and TRBJ2-7, with 7 positions matching TRBD1. This CDR3 contains 17 residues. With V trimmed by 2 bases and J by 4 bases, 14 bases remained unmatched. Germline V lookup: CDR1 SGHAT, CDR2 FQNNGV. CDR3 coding DNA: TGTGCCAGCAGCTTAATCTCTTCTGTGACAGGGTTTTACGAGCAGTACTTC. Residues: CASSLISSVTGFYEQYF.

This chain uses TRBV4-1 with TRBJ1-5, with D perhaps matching TRBD1 (5 bases). The CDR3 extends over 16 amino acids. Between the trimmed V and J ends, which lost 0 bases and 2 bases, there was a span of 11 bases. From germline, CDR1 is MGHRA and CDR2 YSYEKL. The CDR3 spells CASSQDGGAGNQPQHF. Written as DNA, the CDR3 is TGCGCCAGCAGCCAAGATGGAGGGGCGGGCAATCAGCCCCAGCATTTT.

In regard to this clone: Relative to the germline gene, one junction end is altered; a read error may explain this. The J gene is TRBJ2-2, the V gene TRBV7-7; unclear D gene. The CDR3 is made up of 12 amino acids. CDR1 SSHAT and CDR2 FNYEAQ come from the germline V gene (reference sequence). Here the CDR3 reads CASSLNTGELFF. The CDR3 DNA sequence: TGTGCTAGCAGCTTGAACACCGGGGAGCTGTTTTTT.

The gene calls are TRBV15 and TRBJ2-5, with D hard to call. Germline V gene data show CDR1 as LNHNV and CDR2 as YYDKDF (reference sequence). There are 16 residues in the CDR3. The V and J ends lost 4 bases and 4 bases respectively, with 19 bases between them. This CDR3 reads CATSTRAQGLGETQYF. CDR3 bases: TGTGCCACCAGCACCCGGGCCCAAGGATTGGGAGAGACCCAGTACTTC.